Sequencing of this TCR beta chain was carried out in a study of blood T cells in healthy people across ages. The overall study: Capture via template switching afforded approximately one barcoded beta molecule per two T cells.

A remark on this clonotype: The target antigen is unknown.

Sample-barcoded 5' priming and a J-beta primer mix drove a second PCR of roughly 7 to 11 cycles. TCRdb recomputed calls from the 5' RACE reads with MiXCR, one row per CDR3 protein. The profile shows fewer than 900,000 distinct CDR3 sequences, around 49% of them singletons. Broader study findings: Naive T cell percentage strongly correlated with TCR beta diversity.

Specimen: blood. This TCR was recovered from a woman aged 55-70 years in good health.

CDR3 DNA: TGTGCCTGGAACCTAGCGGAGGCGAACACCGGGGAGCTGTTTTTT. As protein: CAWNLAEANTGELFF. This chain links TRBV30 with TRBJ2-2; 7 nucleotides line up with TRBD2. In germline, CDR1 is GTSNPN, CDR2 SVGIG (reference sequence). This CDR3 is 15 amino acids long. Losses at the gene ends were 4 bases for V and 0 bases for J; bases not matched to a gene: 5.